This passage covers 13 T cell receptor beta chains from one sample sequenced in a study of identical twins. Each CDR3 protein is one row after TCRdb ran MiXCR on the 5' RACE reads. The top ten hold approximately 14% of the sample, which has hundreds of thousands of distinct CDR3 sequences, about 20% seen once. The same sample was also used in a study of T cells expressing NK-cell markers.

The sample comprised PBMCs. Every receptor here comes from a woman aged 18-29 years in good health.

The V and J genes are TRBV4-3 and TRBJ2-3, with 11 bases matching TRBD2. Per the germline V gene, CDR1 is LGHNA and CDR2 is YSLEER. Germline trimming cut 4 bases from V and 4 bases from J; bases unmatched to any gene: 13. The CDR3 loop spans 18 amino acids. The CDR3 DNA is TGCGCCAGCAGCCTTGTCCCAAGTAGTAGCGGGAGGGCAGATACGCAGTATTTT. This gives the protein CASSLVPSSSGRADTQYF.

The chain uses TRBV5-1 and TRBJ2-1, with TRBD2 matching over 10 bases. The ends lost 2 bases at V and 7 bases at J; junction bases unmatched: 6. Germline V gene sequence: CDR1 SGHRS, CDR2 YFSETQ. The CDR3 runs to 15 residues. CDR3: CASSFLAGVRNEQFF. In DNA, the CDR3 is TGCGCCAGCAGCTTTCTAGCGGGGGTACGGAATGAGCAGTTCTTC. The full variable domain, in which reference TRBV5-1 and TRBJ2-1 provide the parts outside the CDR3, is KAGVTQTPRYLIKTRGQQVTLSCSPISGHRSVSWYQQTPGQGLQFLFEYFSETQRNKGNFPGRFSGRQFSNSRSEMNVSTLELGDSALYLCASSFLAGVRNEQFFGPGTRLTVL.

This clonotype was recorded a few times. The chain couples TRBV30 to TRBJ2-7; either TRBD1 or TRBD2 may supply D (5 bases each). Trimming took 4 bases from V and 1 from J, leaving 14 bases between them. The CDR3 spans 14 residues. Germline loops: CDR1 GTSNPN, CDR2 SVGIG (reference sequence). This chain's CDR3 is CAWKLGDGSYEQYF. CDR3 sequence (DNA): TGTGCCTGGAAATTAGGGGACGGGTCCTACGAGCAGTACTTC. Looking up the rest from reference TRBV30 and TRBJ2-7 gives the full variable domain: SQTIHQWPATLVQPVGSPLSLECTVEGTSNPNLYWYRQAAGRGLQLLFYSVGIGQISSEVPQNLSASRPQDRQFILSSKKLLLSDSGFYLCAWKLGDGSYEQYFGPGTRLTVT.

The V and J genes are TRBV21-1 and TRBJ2-7; TRBD1 reflects the table's D call only, with no check against the DNA. TRBV21-1 constitutes a pseudogene. The CDR3 spans 14 residues. The CDR3 here is CARKETGRIYEQYF. The CDR3 bases are TGTGCCAGAAAGGAAACGGGACGGATCTACGAGCAGTACTTC.

The genes are TRBV20-1 and TRBJ2-7; D might be TRBD2 (6 bases). This CDR3 comprises 14 residues. The germline V gene encodes CDR1 DFQATT and CDR2 SNEGSKA (reference sequence). The V end was cut by 5 bases, the J end by 2 bases, with 16 bases between. CDR3 DNA sequence: TGCAGTGCTCCGCGGGATTCCGCAACCTACGAGCAGTACTTC. This sequence encodes CSAPRDSATYEQYF.

This clonotype appeared a single time. V gene TRBV7-9 combines with J gene TRBJ1-1; D is unresolved. CDR3 length: 14 residues. In germline, CDR1 is SEHNR, CDR2 FQNEAQ (reference sequence). V lost 1 base to trimming and J lost 14 bases, with 20 bases between them. CDR3 DNA: TGTGCCAGCAGCTTAGGAGAGCGGGGTGCGGCGGAATTCTTT. This translates into CASSLGERGAAEFF.

The rearrangement uses TRBV20-1 and TRBJ2-2; D remains unclear. V lost 2 bases, J lost 2 bases, and 3 bases lay in between. CDR1 DFQATT and CDR2 SNEGSKA come from the germline V gene (reference sequence). CDR3 length equals 12 residues. This CDR3 reads CSARLNTGELFF. CDR3 sequence (DNA): TGCAGTGCTAGACTTAACACCGGGGAGCTGTTTTTT.

The chain recombines TRBV27 with TRBJ2-1; D is undetermined. The CDR3 sequence is 16 residues long. Germline V gene lookup returns CDR1 MNHEY and CDR2 SMNVEV (reference sequence). V lost 3 bases and J lost 9, with 21 bases in between. The CDR3 region has the DNA TGTGCCAGCAGTTTTCACCCTCCTTTCGACGGTGGTGAGCAGTTCTTC. The encoded protein is CASSFHPPFDGGEQFF.

This chain connects TRBV3-1 to TRBJ2-1; 13 bases fit TRBD2. Trimming cost V 3 bases and J 8 bases; bases outside gene matches: 7. Per germline, CDR1 LGHDT and CDR2 YNNKEL (reference sequence). The CDR3 is 16 amino acids. The CDR3 protein is CASSHVTSGGADEQFF. The CDR3 nucleotides read TGTGCCAGCAGCCATGTTACTAGCGGGGGGGCAGATGAGCAGTTCTTC.

The genes are TRBV6-1 and TRBJ2-3; 9 nucleotides line up with TRBD1. The germline V gene encodes CDR1 MNHNS and CDR2 SASEGT. CDR3 length equals 15 residues. With 5 bases clipped from V and 0 bases from J, the junction kept 3 bases outside the gene matches. This chain's CDR3 is CASSKGTGSTDTQYF. CDR3 nucleotides: TGTGCCAGCAGTAAGGGGACAGGGAGCACAGATACGCAGTATTTT.

The gene calls are TRBV25-1 and TRBJ1-6; D unresolved. This CDR3 is built from 14 residues. CDR1 and CDR2 (germline): MGHDK, SYGVNS. Deletions cut 6 bases from V and 7 bases from J, with 13 bases between. The CDR3 bases are TGTGCCAGCAGCTCCGACCTTGACAATTCACCCCTCCACTTT. This translates into CASSSDLDNSPLHF.

The gene calls are TRBV20-1 and TRBJ2-1, with unresolved D. Looked up from germline, CDR1 is DFQATT and CDR2 is SNEGSKA (reference sequence). CDR3 length: 13 amino acids. The V end lost 3 bases, the J end lost 2 bases, and 8 bases lay between the germline ends. The CDR3 nucleotides read TGCAGTGCTAGTAGGCCGCCCTACAATGAGCAGTTCTTC. This encodes CSASRPPYNEQFF.

The chain joins TRBV3-1 to TRBJ2-7, with D possibly being TRBD2 (6 bases). The V gene's germline CDR1 is LGHDT and CDR2 YNNKEL (reference sequence). The CDR3 is 14 residues long. V was clipped by 3 bases and J by 3 bases, with 12 bases between them. The CDR3 DNA follows: TGTGCCAGCAGCCAGTTTACCGGGGGCTACGAGCAGTACTTC. This sequence encodes CASSQFTGGYEQYF.